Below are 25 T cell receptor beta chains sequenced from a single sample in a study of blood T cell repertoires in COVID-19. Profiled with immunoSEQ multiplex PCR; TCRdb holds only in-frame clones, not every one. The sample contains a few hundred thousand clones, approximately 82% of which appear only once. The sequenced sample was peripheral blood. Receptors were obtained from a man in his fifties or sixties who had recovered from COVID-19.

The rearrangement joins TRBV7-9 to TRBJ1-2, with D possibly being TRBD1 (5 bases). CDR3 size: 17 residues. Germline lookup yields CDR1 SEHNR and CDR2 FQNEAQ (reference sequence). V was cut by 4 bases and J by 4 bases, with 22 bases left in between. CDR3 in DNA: TGTGCCAGCAGCTCCCTTGGGGCAGGGAAGTCTTCCTATGGCTACACCTTC. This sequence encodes CASSSLGAGKSSYGYTF.

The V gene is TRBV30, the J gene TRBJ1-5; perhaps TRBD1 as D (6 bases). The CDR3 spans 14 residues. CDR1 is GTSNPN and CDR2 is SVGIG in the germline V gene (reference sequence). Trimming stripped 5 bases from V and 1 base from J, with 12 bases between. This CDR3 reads CAWGPQGSNQPQHF. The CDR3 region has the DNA TGTGCCTGGGGGCCTCAGGGGAGCAATCAGCCCCAGCATTTT.

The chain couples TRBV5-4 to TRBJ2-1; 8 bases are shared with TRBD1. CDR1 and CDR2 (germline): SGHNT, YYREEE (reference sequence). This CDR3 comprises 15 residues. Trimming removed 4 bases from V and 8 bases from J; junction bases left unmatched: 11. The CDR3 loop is CASSGRGRLSYEQFF. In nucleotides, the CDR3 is TGTGCCAGCAGCGGCAGGGGGCGCCTTAGCTATGAGCAGTTCTTC.

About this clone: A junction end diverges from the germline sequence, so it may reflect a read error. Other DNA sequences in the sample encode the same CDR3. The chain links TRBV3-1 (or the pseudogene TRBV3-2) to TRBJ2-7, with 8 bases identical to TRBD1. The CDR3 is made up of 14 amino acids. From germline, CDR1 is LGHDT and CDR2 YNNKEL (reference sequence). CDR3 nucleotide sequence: TGTGCCAGCAGCAGGACAGGGAATACCTACGAGCAGTATTTC. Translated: CASSRTGNTYEQYF.

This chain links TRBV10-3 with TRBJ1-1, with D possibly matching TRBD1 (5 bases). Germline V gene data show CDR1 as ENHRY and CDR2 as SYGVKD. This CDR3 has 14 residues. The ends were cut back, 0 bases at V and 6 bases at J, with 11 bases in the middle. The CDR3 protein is CAISESNGAAEAFF. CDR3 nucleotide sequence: TGTGCCATCAGTGAGTCGAATGGGGCGGCTGAAGCTTTCTTT.

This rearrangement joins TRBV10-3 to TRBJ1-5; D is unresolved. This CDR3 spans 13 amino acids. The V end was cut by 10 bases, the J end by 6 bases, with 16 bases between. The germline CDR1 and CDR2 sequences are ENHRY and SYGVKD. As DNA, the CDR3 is TGTGCCACCCAGTCCGGCCGGGGTCAGCCCCAGCATTTT. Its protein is CATQSGRGQPQHF.

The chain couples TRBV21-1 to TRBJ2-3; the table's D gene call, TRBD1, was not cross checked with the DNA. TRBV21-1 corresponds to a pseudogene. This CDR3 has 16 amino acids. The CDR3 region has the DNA TGTGCCAGCAGCAAAGTTGCCAGGGGCTGGACAGATACGCAGTATTTT. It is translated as CASSKVARGWTDTQYF.

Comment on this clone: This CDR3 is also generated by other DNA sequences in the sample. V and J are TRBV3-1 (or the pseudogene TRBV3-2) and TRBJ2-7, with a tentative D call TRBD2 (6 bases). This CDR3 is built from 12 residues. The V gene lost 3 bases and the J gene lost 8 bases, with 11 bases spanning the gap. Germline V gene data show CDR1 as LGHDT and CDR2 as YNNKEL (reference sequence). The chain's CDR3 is CASSQGGLQQYF. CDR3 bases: TGTGCCAGCAGCCAGGGGGGACTTCAGCAGTACTTC.

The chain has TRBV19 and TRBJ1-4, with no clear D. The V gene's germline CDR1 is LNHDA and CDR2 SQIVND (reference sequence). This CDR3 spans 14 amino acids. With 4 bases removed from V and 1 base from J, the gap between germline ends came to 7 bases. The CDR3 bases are TGTGCCAGTAGTAGCCGGGGAACTAATGAAAAACTGTTTTTT. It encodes CASSSRGTNEKLFF. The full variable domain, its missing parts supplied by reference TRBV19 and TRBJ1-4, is DGGITQSPKYLFRKEGQNVTLSCEQNLNHDAMYWYRQDPGQGLRLIYYSQIVNDFQKGDIAEGYSVSREKKESFPLTVTSAQKNPTAFYLCASSSRGTNEKLFFGSGTQLSVL.

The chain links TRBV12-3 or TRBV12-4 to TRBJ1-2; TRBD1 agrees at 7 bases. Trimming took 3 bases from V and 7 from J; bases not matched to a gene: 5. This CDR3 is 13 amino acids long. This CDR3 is CASSFSGGFGYTF. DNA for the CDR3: TGTGCCAGCAGTTTTTCAGGGGGATTTGGCTACACCTTC.

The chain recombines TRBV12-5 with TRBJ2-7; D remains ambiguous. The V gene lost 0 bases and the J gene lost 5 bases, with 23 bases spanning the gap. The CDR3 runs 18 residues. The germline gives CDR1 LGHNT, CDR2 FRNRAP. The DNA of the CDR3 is TGTGCTAGTGGTTTGGTACCTTACCCTTCCAGGTCAGACCACGAGCAGTACTTC. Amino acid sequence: CASGLVPYPSRSDHEQYF.

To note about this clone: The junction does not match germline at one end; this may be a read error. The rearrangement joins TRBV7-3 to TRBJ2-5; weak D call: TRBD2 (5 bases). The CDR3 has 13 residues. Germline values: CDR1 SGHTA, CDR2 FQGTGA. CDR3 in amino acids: CASSLNPGKTQYF. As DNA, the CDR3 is TGTGCCAGCAGTTTAAACCCCGGGAAGACCCAGTACTTC.

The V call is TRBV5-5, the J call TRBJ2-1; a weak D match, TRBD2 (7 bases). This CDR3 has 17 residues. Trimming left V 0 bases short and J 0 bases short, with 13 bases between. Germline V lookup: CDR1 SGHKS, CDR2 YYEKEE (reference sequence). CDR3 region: CASSLDGGGSSYNEQFF. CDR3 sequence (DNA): TGTGCCAGCAGCTTGGATGGGGGCGGGAGCTCCTACAATGAGCAGTTCTTC.

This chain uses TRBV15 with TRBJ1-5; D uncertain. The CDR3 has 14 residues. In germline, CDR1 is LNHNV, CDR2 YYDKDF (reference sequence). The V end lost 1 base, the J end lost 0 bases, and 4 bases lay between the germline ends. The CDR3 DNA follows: TGTGCCACCAGCAGAGGAGGTAGCAATCAGCCCCAGCATTTT. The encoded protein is CATSRGGSNQPQHF.

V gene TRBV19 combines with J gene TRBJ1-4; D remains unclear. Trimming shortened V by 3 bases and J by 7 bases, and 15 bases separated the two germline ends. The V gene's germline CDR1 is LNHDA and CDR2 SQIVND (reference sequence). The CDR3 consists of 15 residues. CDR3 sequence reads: CASSIKTPSAEKLFF. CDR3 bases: TGTGCCAGTAGTATTAAGACACCCTCAGCTGAAAAACTGTTTTTT.

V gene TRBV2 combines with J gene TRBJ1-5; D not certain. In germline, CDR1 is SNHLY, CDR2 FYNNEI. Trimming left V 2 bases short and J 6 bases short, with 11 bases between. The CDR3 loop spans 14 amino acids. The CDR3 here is CASSETEYGQPQHF. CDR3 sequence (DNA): TGTGCCAGCAGTGAAACAGAGTATGGTCAGCCCCAGCATTTT.

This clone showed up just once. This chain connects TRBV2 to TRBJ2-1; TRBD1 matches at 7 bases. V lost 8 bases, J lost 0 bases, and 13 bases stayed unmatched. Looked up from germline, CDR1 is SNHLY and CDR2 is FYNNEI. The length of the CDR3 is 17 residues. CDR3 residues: CASGPRTGKSSYNEQFF. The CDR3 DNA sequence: TGTGCCAGCGGCCCCAGGACAGGAAAAAGCTCCTACAATGAGCAGTTCTTC. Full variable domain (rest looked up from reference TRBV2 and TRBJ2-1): EPEVTQTPSHQVTQMGQEVILRCVPISNHLYFYWYRQILGQKVEFLVSFYNNEISEKSEIFDDQFSVERPDGSNFTLKIRSTKLEDSAMYFCASGPRTGKSSYNEQFFGPGTRLTVL.

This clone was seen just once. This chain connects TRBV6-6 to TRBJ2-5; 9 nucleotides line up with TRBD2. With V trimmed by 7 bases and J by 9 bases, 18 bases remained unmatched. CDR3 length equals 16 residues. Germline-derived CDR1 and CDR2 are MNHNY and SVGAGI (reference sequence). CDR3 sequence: CASTGRLAGASGSQYF. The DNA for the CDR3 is TGTGCCAGCACAGGGAGATTAGCGGGGGCCTCGGGGTCCCAGTACTTC.

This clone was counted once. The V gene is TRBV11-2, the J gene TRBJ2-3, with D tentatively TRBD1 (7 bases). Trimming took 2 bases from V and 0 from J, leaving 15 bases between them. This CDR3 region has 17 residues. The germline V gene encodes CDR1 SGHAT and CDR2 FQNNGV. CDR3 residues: CASSLSGRDSSTDTQYF. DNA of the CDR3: TGTGCCAGCAGCTTATCCGGGCGGGACAGTAGCACAGATACGCAGTATTTT.

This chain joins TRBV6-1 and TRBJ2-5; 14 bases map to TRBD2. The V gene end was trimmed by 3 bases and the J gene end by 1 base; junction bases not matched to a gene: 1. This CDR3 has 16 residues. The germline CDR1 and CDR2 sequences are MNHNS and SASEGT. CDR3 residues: CASSDGLAGGQETQYF. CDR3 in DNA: TGTGCCAGCAGTGACGGACTAGCGGGAGGCCAAGAGACCCAGTACTTC.

The DNA for the CDR3 is TGTGCCAGCAGTAAGGGACAGGGCTACAATGAGCAGTTCTTC. Residues: CASSKGQGYNEQFF. This chain uses TRBV27 with TRBJ2-1; 9 positions match TRBD1. V lost 5 bases to trimming and J lost 3 bases; unmatched junction nucleotides: 2. CDR3 length: 14 amino acids. Germline V gene sequence: CDR1 MNHEY, CDR2 SMNVEV (reference sequence).

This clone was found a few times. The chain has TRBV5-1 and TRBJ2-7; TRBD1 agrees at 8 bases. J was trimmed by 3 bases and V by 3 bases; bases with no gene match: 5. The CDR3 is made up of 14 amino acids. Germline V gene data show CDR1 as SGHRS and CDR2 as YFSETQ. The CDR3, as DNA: TGCGCCAGCAGCTGGACAGGGAGAGGCTACGAGCAGTACTTC. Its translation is CASSWTGRGYEQYF.

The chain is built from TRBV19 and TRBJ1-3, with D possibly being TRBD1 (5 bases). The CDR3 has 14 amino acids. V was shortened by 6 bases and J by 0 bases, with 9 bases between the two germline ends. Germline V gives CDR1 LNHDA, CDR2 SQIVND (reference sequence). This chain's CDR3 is CASSSQVSGNTIYF. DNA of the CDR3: TGTGCCAGTAGCTCACAGGTCTCTGGAAACACCATATATTTT.

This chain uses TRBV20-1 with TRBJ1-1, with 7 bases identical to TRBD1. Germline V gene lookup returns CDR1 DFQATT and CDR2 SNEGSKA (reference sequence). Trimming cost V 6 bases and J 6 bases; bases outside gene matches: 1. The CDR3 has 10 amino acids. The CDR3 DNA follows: TGCAGTGCCGACAGGGCTGAAGCTTTCTTT. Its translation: CSADRAEAFF.

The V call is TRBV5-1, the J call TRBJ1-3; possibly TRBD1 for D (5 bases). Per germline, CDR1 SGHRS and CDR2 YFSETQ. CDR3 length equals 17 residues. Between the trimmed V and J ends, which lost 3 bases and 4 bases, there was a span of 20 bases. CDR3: CASSSTPGGVGGNTIYF. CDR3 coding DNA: TGCGCCAGCAGCTCGACCCCAGGAGGGGTAGGGGGAAACACCATATATTTT. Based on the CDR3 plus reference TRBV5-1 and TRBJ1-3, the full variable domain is KAGVTQTPRYLIKTRGQQVTLSCSPISGHRSVSWYQQTPGQGLQFLFEYFSETQRNKGNFPGRFSGRQFSNSRSEMNVSTLELGDSALYLCASSSTPGGVGGNTIYFGEGSWLTVV.